This is a list of T cell receptor beta chains from one sample in a study of cytomegalovirus exposure and HLA in healthy donors. Produced via immunoSEQ multiplex PCR; TCRdb's table is partial and in-frame only. The table includes hundreds of thousands of clones, approximately 81% detected once. Sequencing was done on a sample of PBMCs. These receptors originate from a man aged 25 to 40 in good health and CMV-seronegative. The CDR3 runs from the conserved cysteine through the conserved F or W. D genes are given only for firm matches. The listing skips clone size in some rows; elsewhere it reads once, few, many or a size class.

.	TRBV6-6	.	TRBJ2-1	CASRTGTPYNEQFF	TGTGCCAGCAGGACCGGGACTCCCTACAATGAGCAGTTCTTC
.	TRBV4-3	.	TRBJ2-7	CASSLFQGGGYEQYF	TGCGCCAGCAGCCTTTTCCAGGGTGGCGGTTACGAGCAGTACTTC
.	TRBV6-1	.	TRBJ1-5	CASTRGNNQPQHF	TGTGCCAGCACCCGAGGAAACAATCAGCCCCAGCATTTT
TRBD2	TRBV2	.	TRBJ2-3	CASRGAGGLTDTQYF	TGTGCCAGCAGGGGAGCGGGGGGCCTCACAGATACGCAGTATTTT
.	TRBV7-2	few	TRBJ1-4	CASSIKRNEKLFF	TGTGCCAGCAGCATAAAGCGGAATGAAAAACTGTTTTTT
TRBD1	TRBV9	.	TRBJ1-4	CASSVTGATNEKLFF	TGTGCCAGCAGCGTAACAGGGGCAACTAATGAAAAACTGTTTTTT
.	TRBV30	.	TRBJ2-1	CAWSVMWGGANNEQEFF	TGTGCCTGGAGTGTAATGTGGGGGGGCGCTAACAATGAGCAGGAGTTCTTC
.	TRBV25-1	.	TRBJ2-1	CASSPGRGANEQFF	TGTGCCAGCAGTCCTGGTCGGGGGGCGAATGAGCAGTTCTTC
TRBD1	TRBV9	.	TRBJ1-2	CASSPGTGKIYGYTF	TGTGCCAGCAGCCCCGGGACAGGGAAGATCTATGGCTACACCTTC
.	TRBV29-1	.	TRBJ2-5	CSVEAPPQGAQYF	TGCAGCGTTGAAGCCCCCCCCCAAGGGGCCCAGTACTTC
TRBD1	TRBV18	.	TRBJ2-5	CASSPLGQDRETQYF	TGTGCCAGCTCACCCTTGGGACAGGACAGAGAGACCCAGTACTTC
TRBD1	TRBV5-1	.	TRBJ1-1	CASSLEGQVYTEAFF	TGCGCCAGCAGCTTGGAGGGACAGGTTTACACTGAAGCTTTCTTT
.	TRBV7-3	.	TRBJ1-6	CASSLHRDNSPLHF	TGTGCCAGCAGCTTACACAGGGATAATTCACCCCTCCACTTT
.	TRBV10-3	few	TRBJ2-3	CAISGRGFSTDTQYF	TGTGCCATCAGTGGTAGGGGTTTTAGCACAGATACGCAGTATTTT
.	TRBV29-1	.	TRBJ2-7	CSVGGRGEQYF	TGCAGCGTTGGAGGTCGCGGGGAGCAGTACTTC
.	TRBV6-5	once	TRBJ1-3	CASSYSSGLSGNTIYF	TGTGCCAGCAGTTACTCGTCAGGGCTCTCTGGAAACACCATATATTTT
TRBD2	TRBV7-9	.	TRBJ2-2	CASTLGGSNTGELFF	TGTGCCAGCACCCTCGGGGGGTCGAACACCGGGGAGCTGTTTTTT
TRBD1	TRBV7-9	.	TRBJ1-1	CSSSPGIDRGLGVFF	TGTTCCAGCAGCCCCGGAATCGACAGGGGGCTTGGTGTTTTCTTT
.	TRBV28	.	TRBJ2-3	CASSSWGGQGDTQYF	TGTGCCAGCAGTTCGTGGGGGGGGCAGGGAGATACGCAGTATTTT
.	TRBV2	.	TRBJ2-7	CASSLQGFAYEQYF	TGTGCCAGCAGTCTCCAGGGTTTTGCCTACGAGCAGTACTTC
TRBD1	TRBV5-5	.	TRBJ2-3	CASTQGTGATDTQYF	TGTGCCAGCACCCAAGGGACAGGGGCCACAGATACGCAGTATTTT
.	TRBV19	few	TRBJ1-5	CASSIGQGGRQPQHF	TGTGCCAGTAGTATTGGGCAGGGTGGGCGGCAGCCCCAGCATTTT